Below are 17 T cell receptor beta chains sequenced from a single sample in a study of T-cell memory formation after mild COVID-19. TCRdb independently ran MiXCR on the 5' RACE reads; one entry per CDR3 protein. The sample records 450,000 to 650,000 distinct CDR3 sequences, 20% to 25% being singletons. The sequencing sample was made of PBMCs or a T cell subset sorted from them (not recorded which). The receptors here all came from an adult woman who had mild COVID-19 (a few samples of this study predate the infection). Cell type and time point are not known.

V usage is TRBV6-2 or TRBV6-3 and J usage is TRBJ1-2, with D tentatively TRBD1 (6 bases). The CDR3 is made up of 18 amino acids. V lost 6 bases and J 5 bases, leaving 28 bases between the germline ends. Germline assignment: CDR1 MNHEY and CDR2 SVGEGT. The CDR3 sequence is CASSPSRGGATGRYGYTF. CDR3 DNA sequence: TGTGCCAGCAGCCCTTCCAGGGGCGGGGCAACCGGTCGATATGGCTACACCTTC.

CDR3 nucleotides: TGTGCCAGCAGCTTAGGGCGAGTCCAGACGTATGTGCAGTTCTTC. Translation: CASSLGRVQTYVQFF. V and J are TRBV7-8 and TRBJ2-1; D is uncertain. The CDR3 runs 15 residues. Germline loops: CDR1 SGHVS, CDR2 FQNEAQ. Trimming shortened V by 1 base and J by 12 bases, and 19 bases separated the two germline ends.

This chain links TRBV29-1 with TRBJ2-7; D remains ambiguous. The CDR3 extends over 12 amino acids. Looked up from germline, CDR1 is SQVTM and CDR2 is ANQGSEA. Trimming removed 1 base at V and 7 bases at J, with 11 bases between. The CDR3 here is CSVEGAWTEQYF. Here the CDR3 DNA reads TGCAGCGTTGAAGGAGCGTGGACGGAGCAGTACTTC.

The chain joins TRBV9 to TRBJ1-1; D is uncertain. The CDR3 has 14 residues. CDR1 is SGDLS and CDR2 is YYNGEE in the germline V gene. V lost 3 bases and J 1 base, leaving 10 bases between the germline ends. The CDR3: CASSESDGNTEAFF. In DNA form, the CDR3 reads TGTGCCAGCAGCGAGTCTGACGGGAACACTGAAGCTTTCTTT.

This clonotype was observed once. V and J are TRBV20-1 and TRBJ2-5, with 8 bases identical to TRBD2. V shed 6 bases and J 5 bases; nucleotides not matched to a gene: 11. In germline, CDR1 is DFQATT, CDR2 SNEGSKA (reference sequence). The CDR3 is 14 amino acids. Here the CDR3 DNA reads TGCAGTGCGAAAGGGACTAGTCGGTGGGAGACCCAGTACTTC. Translated: CSAKGTSRWETQYF.

The CDR3 sequence is CSARARGGNEQFF. The CDR3 coding sequence is TGCAGTGCTAGAGCTAGGGGGGGCAATGAGCAGTTCTTC. The chain carries TRBV20-1 and TRBJ2-1; perhaps TRBD2 as D (7 bases). Germline loops: CDR1 DFQATT, CDR2 SNEGSKA (reference sequence). This CDR3 has 13 residues. V lost 1 base to trimming and J lost 6 bases, with 10 bases between them.

The rearrangement joins TRBV2 to TRBJ1-5; 10 nucleotides match TRBD1. Per the germline V gene, CDR1 is SNHLY and CDR2 is FYNNEI. The CDR3 covers 16 residues. V shed 4 bases and J 4 bases; nucleotides not matched to a gene: 7. The CDR3 bases are TGTGCCAGCAGTGGACAGATGGGACAGGGGAATCAGCCCCAGCATTTT. It codes for CASSGQMGQGNQPQHF.

This clonotype was seen a few times. V usage is TRBV5-6 and J usage is TRBJ2-1, with 11 bases identical to TRBD2. This CDR3 is built from 17 residues. V lost 4 bases, J lost 5 bases, and 11 bases stayed unmatched. The germline V gene encodes CDR1 SGHDT and CDR2 YYEEEE. CDR3 residues: CASSPPPLAGENNEQFF. In nucleotides, the CDR3 is TGTGCCAGCAGCCCTCCGCCACTAGCGGGAGAGAACAATGAGCAGTTCTTC. The complete variable domain, with remaining parts taken from reference TRBV5-6 and TRBJ2-1, reads DAGVTQSPTHLIKTRGQQVTLRCSPKSGHDTVSWYQQALGQGPQFIFQYYEEEERQRGNFPDRFSGHQFPNYSSELNVNALLLGDSALYLCASSPPPLAGENNEQFFGPGTRLTVL.

This sequence joins TRBV19 and TRBJ2-7; tentative D call: TRBD2 (6 bases). The CDR3 length is 17 residues. Germline CDR1 and CDR2: LNHDA and SQIVND (reference sequence). V was clipped by 4 bases and J by 0 bases, with 19 bases between them. The CDR3 region has the DNA TGTGCCAGTAGTACGAGATCGGGACTCCTGATCTCCTACGAGCAGTACTTC. It is translated as CASSTRSGLLISYEQYF.

The rearrangement links TRBV4-1 to TRBJ1-3, with D unclear. Looked up from germline, CDR1 is MGHRA and CDR2 is YSYEKL. The CDR3 has 15 residues. The ends were cut back, 3 bases at V and 0 bases at J, with 9 bases in the middle. CDR3 in DNA: TGCGCCAGCAGCCAGACCCACGGCTCTGGAAACACCATATATTTT. This encodes CASSQTHGSGNTIYF.

This chain uses TRBV7-9 with TRBJ2-1, with 10 bases identical to TRBD2. The germline V gene encodes CDR1 SEHNR and CDR2 FQNEAQ (reference sequence). The CDR3 spans 15 residues. Trimming took 3 bases from V and 6 from J; bases not matched to a gene: 5. This CDR3 is CASSLGTSATNEQFF. The DNA of the CDR3 is TGTGCCAGCAGCTTGGGGACTAGCGCTACCAATGAGCAGTTCTTC.

The chain combines TRBV7-9 with TRBJ1-1; D ambiguous. Deletions cut 6 bases from V and 6 bases from J, with 8 bases between. The germline V gene has CDR1 SEHNR and CDR2 FQNEAQ (reference sequence). The CDR3 extends over 11 amino acids. CDR3 DNA: TGTGCCAGCAGGCCTATTTCTGAAGCTTTCTTT. It is translated as CASRPISEAFF. Drawing the rest from reference TRBV7-9 and TRBJ1-1, the complete variable domain is DTGVSQNPRHKITKRGQNVTFRCDPISEHNRLYWYRQTLGQGPEFLTYFQNEAQLEKSRLLSDRFSAERPKGSFSTLEIQRTEQGDSAMYLCASRPISEAFFGQGTRLTVV.

This clonotype showed up just a few times. The V call is TRBV6-1, the J call TRBJ1-5; no definite D call. This CDR3 has 15 amino acids. The germline V gene encodes CDR1 MNHNS and CDR2 SASEGT. The ends were cut back, 4 bases at V and 1 base at J, with 11 bases in the middle. DNA for the CDR3: TGTGCCAGCAGTGTCCTTTCTGGGAGCAATCAGCCCCAGCATTTT. This gives the protein CASSVLSGSNQPQHF.

Only a few counts were recorded for this clonotype. J is TRBJ2-4 and V is TRBV5-1, with D tentatively TRBD1 or TRBD2 (5 bases each). V lost 4 bases, J lost 5 bases, and 13 bases lay in between. The germline CDR1 and CDR2 sequences are SGHRS and YFSETQ. This CDR3 is built from 14 residues. The CDR3 nucleotides are TGCGCCAGCAGCAGCCTACCGGGACAAAACATTCAGTACTTC. It specifies CASSSLPGQNIQYF.

The CDR3 loop reads CASSFSGGASSGANVLTF. CDR3 DNA: TGTGCCAGCAGCTTCTCCGGGGGCGCTAGCTCTGGGGCCAACGTCCTGACTTTC. The chain recombines TRBV11-2 with TRBJ2-6; the D call may be TRBD1 or TRBD2 (6 bases each). The CDR3 consists of 18 residues. Between the trimmed V and J ends, which lost 3 bases and 0 bases, there was a span of 15 bases. The germline V gene has CDR1 SGHAT and CDR2 FQNNGV.

This chain links TRBV20-1 with TRBJ1-6; TRBD1 matches at 9 bases. Germline CDR1 reads DFQATT; CDR2 reads SNEGSKA (reference sequence). This CDR3 spans 17 amino acids. The trim removed 1 base at V and 16 bases at J, leaving 20 bases unmatched. DNA for the CDR3: TGCAGTGCTAGAGTGCCGGGACAGGGATACCCCCTTAGAGAGCTCCACTTT. Its translation is CSARVPGQGYPLRELHF.

This clonotype was counted ten times or more. V usage is TRBV7-9 and J usage is TRBJ1-2, with 7 positions matching TRBD1. CDR1 is SEHNR, CDR2 FQNEAQ, per germline (reference sequence). The CDR3 has 14 residues. V shed 5 bases and J 4 bases; nucleotides not matched to a gene: 7. The CDR3 sequence is CASSPTGAGYGYTF. In DNA, the CDR3 is TGTGCCAGCAGCCCCACAGGGGCTGGCTATGGCTACACCTTC.